A single sample gave rise to the 29 T cell receptor beta chains below, sequenced in a study of T-cell memory formation after mild COVID-19. TCRdb re-called the 5' RACE reads through MiXCR, storing one row per CDR3 protein. The data show around 370,000 distinct CDR3 sequences, about 21% seen once. Source material: PBMCs or a T cell subset sorted from them (not recorded which). Source of these receptors: an adult woman who had mild COVID-19 (a few samples of this study predate the infection). Cell type and time point are not known.

V is TRBV10-3 and J is TRBJ1-2; 11 bases fit TRBD1. Germline V lookup: CDR1 ENHRY, CDR2 SYGVKD. There are 15 residues in the CDR3. V lost 3 bases and J lost 7; bases outside the gene matches: 7. CDR3 region: CAISDFGQGAFGYTF. CDR3 bases: TGTGCCATCAGTGACTTCGGACAGGGGGCCTTTGGCTACACCTTC.

A few counts support this clonotype. J is TRBJ1-1 and V is TRBV15, with D unresolved. The CDR3 covers 14 residues. Per the germline V gene, CDR1 is LNHNV and CDR2 is YYDKDF (reference sequence). Trimming took off 3 bases at V and 0 bases at J, with 8 bases between the two ends. CDR3 loop: CATSSRAVNTEAFF. CDR3 sequence (DNA): TGTGCCACCAGCAGCCGGGCCGTGAACACTGAAGCTTTCTTT.

Here the CDR3 reads CASSQTGLRQGVDEQYF. CDR3 DNA sequence: TGCGCCAGCAGCCAAACGGGACTAAGGCAGGGAGTGGACGAGCAGTACTTC. The V and J genes are TRBV4-1 and TRBJ2-7, with 7 bases matching TRBD2. The CDR3 consists of 17 residues. Germline V gene data show CDR1 as MGHRA and CDR2 as YSYEKL. V was clipped by 2 bases and J by 5 bases; unmatched bases: 15.

This clonotype was picked up a small number of times. The V call is TRBV15, the J call TRBJ2-2; D possibly corresponds to TRBD2 (5 bases). CDR1 is LNHNV and CDR2 is YYDKDF in the germline V gene (reference sequence). The V end lost 3 bases, the J end lost 6 bases, and 8 bases lay between the germline ends. The CDR3 contains 13 residues. DNA for the CDR3: TGTGCCACCAGCAGTAGACTACCCGGGGAGCTGTTTTTT. Translated: CATSSRLPGELFF.

The chain carries TRBV13 and TRBJ2-7, with 7 positions matching TRBD1. Unmatched junction bases numbered 4, after V lost 7 bases and J lost 4 bases. The V gene's germline CDR1 is PRHDT and CDR2 FYEKMQ (reference sequence). CDR3 size: 12 residues. The CDR3 nucleotides are TGTGCCAGCACCTCGACAGGGTACGAGCAGTACTTC. This codes for CASTSTGYEQYF.

This clonotype has only a few counts. The chain recombines TRBV30 with TRBJ1-2, with a possible D match to TRBD1 (5 bases). The V gene lost 4 bases and the J gene lost 4 bases, with 19 bases spanning the gap. This CDR3 comprises 15 residues. The V gene's germline CDR1 is GTSNPN and CDR2 SVGIG (reference sequence). The CDR3 spells CAWTPQEGAGYGYTF. In DNA form, the CDR3 reads TGTGCCTGGACACCCCAGGAAGGGGCAGGCTATGGCTACACCTTC.

This clonotype appeared a few times. The chain is built from TRBV7-2 and TRBJ1-5; D call uncertain. Germline V gene data show CDR1 as SGHTA and CDR2 as FQGNSA. V was clipped by 1 base and J by 6 bases, with 7 bases between them. The CDR3 spans 13 residues. The CDR3 loop reads CASSLDRVQPQHF. CDR3 nucleotides: TGTGCCAGCAGCTTAGATAGGGTTCAGCCCCAGCATTTT.

This chain links TRBV20-1 with TRBJ2-7; a possible D gene is TRBD2 (6 bases). Trimming left V 4 bases short and J 4 bases short, with 20 bases between. The CDR3 contains 15 residues. Germline values: CDR1 DFQATT, CDR2 SNEGSKA (reference sequence). CDR3 sequence: CSATQSRGIPYEQYF. CDR3 nucleotide sequence: TGCAGTGCTACCCAGTCTCGCGGGATTCCTTACGAGCAGTACTTC.

The table lists this clonotype with a few counts. V is TRBV5-1 and J is TRBJ2-5; 7 bases line up with TRBD2. There are 15 residues in the CDR3. The germline gives CDR1 SGHRS, CDR2 YFSETQ. J lost 3 bases, V lost 3 bases, and 8 bases had no gene match. CDR3 in amino acids: CASSSHGTIEETQYF. The DNA for the CDR3 is TGCGCCAGCAGCTCTCACGGGACTATTGAAGAGACCCAGTACTTC.

This clonotype has only a few counts. This chain uses TRBV5-1 with TRBJ2-7; 9 bases map to TRBD1. The V gene end was trimmed by 4 bases and the J gene end by 4 bases; junction bases not matched to a gene: 6. Germline-derived CDR1 and CDR2 are SGHRS and YFSETQ. CDR3 length: 14 amino acids. CDR3 region: CASSRDRASYEQYF. CDR3 bases: TGCGCCAGCAGCCGGGACAGGGCATCGTACGAGCAGTACTTC.

V usage is TRBV7-8 and J usage is TRBJ2-3, with D possibly matching TRBD2 (6 bases). The CDR3 spans 15 residues. V was trimmed by 5 bases and J by 0 bases, leaving 12 bases between them. Germline V lookup: CDR1 SGHVS, CDR2 FQNEAQ. CDR3 sequence reads: CASSPAGISTDTQYF. CDR3 bases: TGTGCCAGCAGCCCGGCGGGGATTAGCACAGATACGCAGTATTTT.

Here the CDR3 reads CASSLDRQNEQFF. For the CDR3, the DNA is TGTGCCAGCAGCTTAGACCGACAGAATGAGCAGTTCTTC. The chain combines TRBV11-3 with TRBJ2-1; D may be TRBD1 (5 bases). The CDR3 has 13 amino acids. Trimming pared 0 bases from V and 7 bases from J, leaving 7 bases between. Germline lookup yields CDR1 SGHNT and CDR2 YENEEA.

This chain joins TRBV11-3 and TRBJ2-3; D is undetermined. This CDR3 has 12 residues. Germline-derived CDR1 and CDR2 are SGHNT and YENEEA. With 5 bases removed from V and 4 bases from J, the gap between germline ends came to 7 bases. CDR3 coding DNA: TGTGCCAGCAGCACCCACGCAGATACGCAGTATTTT. This sequence encodes CASSTHADTQYF.

The chain combines TRBV3-1 with TRBJ2-1; no definite D call. Looked up from germline, CDR1 is LGHDT and CDR2 is YNNKEL (reference sequence). V was shortened by 0 bases and J by 9 bases, with 18 bases between the two germline ends. The CDR3 contains 16 residues. The CDR3 DNA reads TGTGCCAGCAGCCAAGATCGGAGACTTTTCTGGGGTGAGCAGTTCTTC. This translates into CASSQDRRLFWGEQFF.

This clonotype turned up a few times. The chain joins TRBV6-4 to TRBJ2-1; D is perhaps TRBD1 (7 bases). Trimming took off 0 bases at V and 8 bases at J, with 14 bases between the two ends. The CDR3 totals 15 residues. CDR1 is MRHNA, CDR2 SNTAGT, per germline. CDR3 DNA: TGTGCCAGCAGTGACTCGCAGGGGGGTAGCGATGAGCAGTTCTTC. Translation gives CASSDSQGGSDEQFF.

This clonotype was seen a single time. The chain combines TRBV9 with TRBJ2-4; the D gene is possibly TRBD1 (6 bases). Germline V gene data show CDR1 as SGDLS and CDR2 as YYNGEE. V gave up 3 bases and J gave up 10 bases, with 14 bases separating them. CDR3 length equals 13 residues. The CDR3 nucleotides are TGTGCCAGCAGCGACGGGACACGTCCTATTCAGTACTTC. Its translation is CASSDGTRPIQYF. Full variable domain (outside the CDR3, taken from reference TRBV9 and TRBJ2-4): DSGVTQTPKHLITATGQRVTLRCSPRSGDLSVYWYQQSLDQGLQFLIQYYNGEERAKGNILERFSAQQFPDLHSELNLSSLELGDSALYFCASSDGTRPIQYFGAGTRLSVL.

This clonotype was picked up a small number of times. V is TRBV20-1 and J is TRBJ1-3; D gene ambiguous. The CDR3 is 12 residues long. In germline, CDR1 is DFQATT, CDR2 SNEGSKA (reference sequence). The V end was cut by 7 bases, the J end by 0 bases, with 7 bases between. CDR3 coding DNA: TGCAGTGTGCTGGGCTCTGGAAACACCATATATTTT. Protein product: CSVLGSGNTIYF.

The chain recombines TRBV12-3 or TRBV12-4 with TRBJ2-5, with D hard to call. The V and J ends lost 3 bases and 5 bases respectively, with 10 bases between them. The CDR3 has 13 residues. The CDR3 reads CASSFGSRETQYF. The DNA for the CDR3 is TGTGCCAGCAGTTTTGGGTCGAGGGAGACCCAGTACTTC.

This clonotype was counted between two and nine times. The rearrangement joins TRBV4-2 to TRBJ2-7; D not resolved. The CDR3 has 13 residues. In germline, CDR1 is LGHNA, CDR2 YNFKEQ. The germline V and J ends were trimmed by 0 bases and 3 bases, with 6 bases remaining between them. The CDR3 is CASSQDRSYEQYF. CDR3 sequence (DNA): TGTGCCAGCAGCCAAGATCGTAGCTACGAGCAGTACTTC.

This clonotype was seen ten or more times. V is TRBV7-6 and J is TRBJ2-5; the D gene is possibly TRBD1 (6 bases). V was clipped by 4 bases and J by 4 bases, with 13 bases between them. The length of the CDR3 is 14 residues. CDR1 and CDR2 from the germline V gene are SGHVS and FNYEAQ. The CDR3 is CASSSTGMGETQYF. CDR3 coding DNA: TGTGCCAGCAGCTCCACAGGGATGGGAGAGACCCAGTACTTC.

This clonotype has a handful of counts. V gene TRBV7-2 combines with J gene TRBJ2-1; 10 bases match TRBD2. Germline lookup yields CDR1 SGHTA and CDR2 FQGNSA. This CDR3 has 15 amino acids. The V gene end was trimmed by 1 base and the J gene end by 5 bases; junction bases not matched to a gene: 2. For the CDR3, the DNA is TGTGCCAGCAGCTTAGTTAGCGGGGGGCACAATGAGCAGTTCTTC. Protein: CASSLVSGGHNEQFF.

This clonotype occurred a few times. In nucleotides, the CDR3 is TGCGCCAGCAGCCAAGACGGGGGCCCCCGCATGAACACTGAAGCTTTCTTT. It yields the protein CASSQDGGPRMNTEAFF. The rearrangement uses TRBV4-3 and TRBJ1-1; tentatively, D is TRBD1 (6 bases). CDR1 and CDR2 from the germline V gene are LGHNA and YSLEER. The CDR3 length is 17 residues. V was clipped by 0 bases and J by 0 bases, with 14 bases between them.

Only a few counts were recorded for this clonotype. The genes are TRBV4-3 and TRBJ2-1; either TRBD1 or TRBD2 may fit D (6 bases each). The CDR3 runs 15 residues. Trimming removed 4 bases from V and 1 base from J, with 11 bases in between. Germline assignment: CDR1 LGHNA and CDR2 YSLEER. The CDR3 spells CASSLWRGSYNEQFF. DNA for the CDR3: TGCGCCAGCAGCCTCTGGAGGGGGTCCTACAATGAGCAGTTCTTC.

The chain carries TRBV7-6 and TRBJ2-7; 7 bases line up with TRBD2. Per the germline V gene, CDR1 is SGHVS and CDR2 is FNYEAQ. CDR3 size: 15 residues. Unmatched junction bases numbered 7, after V lost 2 bases and J lost 3 bases. In DNA, the CDR3 is TGTGCCAGCAGCTTAAGGGCTAGCGGTTTCTACGAGCAGTACTTC. Its protein product is CASSLRASGFYEQYF.

The V gene is TRBV20-1, the J gene TRBJ2-7; D ambiguous. Trimming took 0 bases from V and 9 from J, leaving 15 bases between them. The CDR3 consists of 13 residues. Germline CDR1 and CDR2: DFQATT and SNEGSKA (reference sequence). The CDR3 coding sequence is TGCAGTGCTAGAGATGCTAAGGACCTCGGGCAGTACTTC. It codes for CSARDAKDLGQYF.

This clonotype was picked up one time. This rearrangement joins TRBV5-1 to TRBJ2-5; D is perhaps TRBD2 (6 bases). This CDR3 has 13 amino acids. V was shortened by 4 bases and J by 7 bases, with 14 bases between the two germline ends. Looked up from germline, CDR1 is SGHRS and CDR2 is YFSETQ. CDR3 bases: TGCGCCAGCAGCCCCGGGACTCAGGGGACCCAGTACTTC. Residues: CASSPGTQGTQYF.

There are a few counts of this clonotype. The V call is TRBV3-1, the J call TRBJ2-2, with D uncertain. The CDR3 runs to 13 residues. Trimming shortened V by 1 base and J by 6 bases, and 6 bases separated the two germline ends. Germline V lookup: CDR1 LGHDT, CDR2 YNNKEL (reference sequence). The CDR3 spells CASSQVGSGELFF. Here the CDR3 DNA reads TGTGCCAGCAGCCAAGTGGGGTCCGGGGAGCTGTTTTTT.

This chain uses TRBV24-1 with TRBJ1-2; possible D gene TRBD1, 5 bases. Germline assignment: CDR1 KGHDR and CDR2 SFDVKD. V lost 0 bases and J 4 bases, leaving 5 bases between the germline ends. The CDR3 spans 13 residues. For the CDR3, the DNA is TGTGCCACCAGTGATTTGAGGGGCTATGGCTACACCTTC. Protein product: CATSDLRGYGYTF.

The gene calls are TRBV7-9 and TRBJ2-7; D is uncertain. The CDR3 runs to 14 residues. V lost 5 bases and J 2 bases, leaving 13 bases between the germline ends. Germline V CDR1 and CDR2: SEHNR, FQNEAQ (reference sequence). CDR3 sequence reads: CASSPIRPPYEQYF. CDR3 sequence (DNA): TGTGCCAGCAGCCCCATACGTCCCCCCTACGAGCAGTACTTC.